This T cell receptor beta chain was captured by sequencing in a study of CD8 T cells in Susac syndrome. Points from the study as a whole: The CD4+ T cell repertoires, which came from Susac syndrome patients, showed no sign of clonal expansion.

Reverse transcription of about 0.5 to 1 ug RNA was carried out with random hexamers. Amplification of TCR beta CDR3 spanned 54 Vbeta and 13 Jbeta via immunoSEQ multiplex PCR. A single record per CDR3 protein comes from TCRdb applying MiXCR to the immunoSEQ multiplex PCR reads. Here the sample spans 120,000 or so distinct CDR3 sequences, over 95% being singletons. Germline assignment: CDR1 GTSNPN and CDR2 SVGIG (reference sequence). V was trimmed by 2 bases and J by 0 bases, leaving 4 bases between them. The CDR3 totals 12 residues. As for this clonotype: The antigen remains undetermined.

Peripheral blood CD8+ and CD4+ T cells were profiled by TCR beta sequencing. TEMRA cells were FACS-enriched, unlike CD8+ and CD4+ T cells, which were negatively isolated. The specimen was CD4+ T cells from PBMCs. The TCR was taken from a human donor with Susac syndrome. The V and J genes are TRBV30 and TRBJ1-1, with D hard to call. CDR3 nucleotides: TGTGCCTGGAGTCGAGTGAACACTGAAGCTTTCTTT. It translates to CAWSRVNTEAFF.